This entry concerns a single TCR beta chain. How the authors handled the data: Counts of nucleated cells, estimated from reference gene primer amplification, were obtained. Sequenced by immunoSEQ multiplex PCR; TCRdb stores in-frame clones only, minus some. V, J and clone size were drawn from that table, and D and trimming were deduced from the DNA. There are around 16,000 clones in the sample; roughly 85% occur only once, and 35% lies in the top ten. This sample is part of a study of blood T cell repertoires in COVID-19. Study details: COVID-19 samples from acute and convalescent phases originated in the United States, Italy and Spain. T cells, B-cell-depleted T cells, or PBMCs supplied cDNA or gDNA.

The germline gives CDR1 MDHEN, CDR2 SYDVKM. V gave up 6 bases and J gave up 1 base; unmatched junction bases: 5. The CDR3 contains 14 residues. V gene TRBV28 combines with J gene TRBJ2-7; 8 bases agree with TRBD1. Sequenced sample: peripheral blood. The receptor was isolated from a man aged 70 or older in a cohort sampled during active COVID-19. In DNA form, the CDR3 reads TGTGCCAGCAGCCCCTGGACAGGGTCCTACGAGCAGTACTTC. Encoded protein: CASSPWTGSYEQYF.